This is a list of T cell receptor beta chains from one sample in a study of blood T cell repertoires in COVID-19. Measured with immunoSEQ multiplex PCR; TCRdb has only the in-frame clones, and not every one. The sample holds some 170,000 clones, about 85% seen once. Sequences were obtained from peripheral blood. The receptors stem from a man aged 40-50 years with acute or convalescent COVID-19. Each CDR3 is given with its conserved first and last residue. D genes are given only for firm matches. Not every row has a clone size; where given, it reads once, few, many or a size class.

d_gene: .; j_gene: TRBJ2-1; v_gene: TRBV6-5; abundance: .; CDR3nt: TGTGCCAGCAGCTCCACTGATGAGCAGTTCTTC; CDR3aa: CASSSTDEQFF
d_gene: TRBD2; j_gene: TRBJ2-5; v_gene: TRBV28; abundance: .; CDR3nt: TGTGCCAGCAGTCTCTTGGGTAGCGGGGGTGCAGGAGAGACCCAGTACTTC; CDR3aa: CASSLLGSGGAGETQYF
d_gene: TRBD2; j_gene: TRBJ2-1; v_gene: TRBV9; abundance: .; CDR3nt: TGTGCCAGCAGCCCCTCCGGGACTAGCGGGACGCACAATGAGCAGTTCTTC; CDR3aa: CASSPSGTSGTHNEQFF
d_gene: .; j_gene: TRBJ1-5; v_gene: TRBV28; abundance: .; CDR3nt: TGTGCCAGCGGAAGGGAGTATAGCAATCAGCCCCAGCATTTT; CDR3aa: CASGREYSNQPQHF
d_gene: TRBD2; j_gene: TRBJ2-5; v_gene: TRBV6-1; abundance: .; CDR3nt: TGTGCCAGCAGTGAAGCTAGCGGGGGGTACCAAGAGACCCAGTACTTC; CDR3aa: CASSEASGGYQETQYF
d_gene: TRBD1; j_gene: TRBJ1-6; v_gene: TRBV9; abundance: .; CDR3nt: TGTGCCAGCAGCGGGGGACAGGGGCCAAATTCACCCCTCCACTTT; CDR3aa: CASSGGQGPNSPLHF
d_gene: .; j_gene: TRBJ1-3; v_gene: TRBV6-4; abundance: .; CDR3nt: TGTGCCAGCAGTCCCTACCCAGGGGGAAACACCATATATTTT; CDR3aa: CASSPYPGGNTIYF
d_gene: TRBD1; j_gene: TRBJ2-1; v_gene: TRBV2; abundance: .; CDR3nt: TGTGCCAGCACGGTAAACAGGGGGCCCAACAATGAGCAGTTCTTC; CDR3aa: CASTVNRGPNNEQFF
d_gene: TRBD2; j_gene: TRBJ2-7; v_gene: TRBV3-1/TRBV3-2; abundance: .; CDR3nt: TGTGCCAGCCCTCGTGGGGGGGACCGACACGAGCAGTACTTC; CDR3aa: CASPRGGDRHEQYF
d_gene: .; j_gene: TRBJ1-1; v_gene: TRBV13; abundance: .; CDR3nt: TGTGCCAGCAGCTTGGACGACAGACCGAACACTGAAGCTTTCTTT; CDR3aa: CASSLDDRPNTEAFF
d_gene: .; j_gene: TRBJ1-1; v_gene: TRBV28; abundance: .; CDR3nt: TGTGCCAGCAGTCCTCCCGCAGGGTCTTCTGAAGCTTTCTTT; CDR3aa: CASSPPAGSSEAFF
d_gene: .; j_gene: TRBJ1-1; v_gene: TRBV15; abundance: once; CDR3nt: TGTGCCACCAGCAGAGATCGGTGGGAGGCTGAAGCTTTCTTT; CDR3aa: CATSRDRWEAEAFF
d_gene: TRBD1; j_gene: TRBJ1-2; v_gene: TRBV5-4; abundance: .; CDR3nt: TGTGCCAGCAGCTTGCAGGGGGCCCAAGGCTACACCTTC; CDR3aa: CASSLQGAQGYTF
d_gene: .; j_gene: TRBJ2-2; v_gene: TRBV7-9; abundance: .; CDR3nt: TGTGCCAGCAGCTTAATCTGGGCCTCGAGCACCGGGGAGCTGTTTTTT; CDR3aa: CASSLIWASSTGELFF
d_gene: TRBD1; j_gene: TRBJ1-3; v_gene: TRBV27; abundance: .; CDR3nt: TGTGCCAGCAGTTCTCAGGGGGCCGGAAACACCATATATTTT; CDR3aa: CASSSQGAGNTIYF
d_gene: .; j_gene: TRBJ2-1; v_gene: TRBV11-2; abundance: .; CDR3nt: TGTGCCAGCAGCTTAGCCGGCAATGAGCAGTTCTTC; CDR3aa: CASSLAGNEQFF
d_gene: TRBD1; j_gene: TRBJ1-3; v_gene: TRBV7-9; abundance: few; CDR3nt: TGTGCCAGCAGCTTAGCTCCAGGGGGCAACACCATATATTTT; CDR3aa: CASSLAPGGNTIYF
d_gene: .; j_gene: TRBJ1-2; v_gene: TRBV28; abundance: .; CDR3nt: TGTGCCAGCAGTTTGACAGTCGGGCCTGGCTACACCTTC; CDR3aa: CASSLTVGPGYTF
d_gene: .; j_gene: TRBJ1-2; v_gene: TRBV5-4; abundance: .; CDR3nt: TGTGCCAGCAGCTGGGGAATGGTGAGGGCCCAAGAGGATGGCTACACCTTC; CDR3aa: CASSWGMVRAQEDGYTF
d_gene: .; j_gene: TRBJ1-1; v_gene: TRBV3-1/TRBV3-2; abundance: once; CDR3nt: TGTGCCAGCAGCCAACAGGCCCCGAAAAGCACTGAAGCTTTCTTT; CDR3aa: CASSQQAPKSTEAFF
d_gene: TRBD1; j_gene: TRBJ1-6; v_gene: TRBV5-1; abundance: .; CDR3nt: TGCGCCAGCAGCACCGGGACAGGTGACTATTCACCCCTCCACTTT; CDR3aa: CASSTGTGDYSPLHF
d_gene: .; j_gene: TRBJ1-6; v_gene: TRBV19; abundance: .; CDR3nt: TGTGCCAGTAAGGGGTTCCTCAATTCACCCCTCCACTTT; CDR3aa: CASKGFLNSPLHF
d_gene: .; j_gene: TRBJ1-2; v_gene: TRBV4-1; abundance: .; CDR3nt: TGCGCCAGCAGCCAAGATCCGGCCGGGGACTATGGCTACACCTTC; CDR3aa: CASSQDPAGDYGYTF
d_gene: TRBD1; j_gene: TRBJ1-5; v_gene: TRBV19; abundance: .; CDR3nt: TGTGCCAGTACCGACAGGGTGGGGCAGCCCCAGCATTTT; CDR3aa: CASTDRVGQPQHF
d_gene: .; j_gene: TRBJ1-3; v_gene: TRBV18; abundance: .; CDR3nt: TGTGTCAGCTCACCCTCGGGAAACACCATATATTTT; CDR3aa: CVSSPSGNTIYF
d_gene: .; j_gene: TRBJ1-5; v_gene: TRBV2; abundance: few; CDR3nt: TGTGCCAGCAGTCCGAGTAGCGGCAATCAGCCCCAGCATTTT; CDR3aa: CASSPSSGNQPQHF
d_gene: .; j_gene: TRBJ1-2; v_gene: TRBV19; abundance: .; CDR3nt: TGTGCCAGTACAGGACGGACACCTTATGGCTACACCTTC; CDR3aa: CASTGRTPYGYTF
d_gene: TRBD2; j_gene: TRBJ2-3; v_gene: TRBV7-3; abundance: once; CDR3nt: TGTGCCAGCAGCCCTACTCTACCAGCGGGGGGGACGGTTCGCGGCACAGATACGCAGTATTTT; CDR3aa: CASSPTLPAGGTVRGTDTQYF
d_gene: TRBD1; j_gene: TRBJ2-5; v_gene: TRBV7-7; abundance: .; CDR3nt: TGTGCTAGCAGCTCAGGGTCAGGGGGCCAAGAGACCCAGTACTTC; CDR3aa: CASSSGSGGQETQYF
d_gene: TRBD1; j_gene: TRBJ1-2; v_gene: TRBV3-1/TRBV3-2; abundance: few; CDR3nt: TGTGCCAGCGGAGGGACAGCCTATGGCTACACCTTC; CDR3aa: CASGGTAYGYTF
d_gene: TRBD2; j_gene: TRBJ2-3; v_gene: TRBV18; abundance: .; CDR3nt: TGTGCCAGCTCCCGTGGGACTAGCGGGGGGACTAGCACAGATACGCAGTATTTT; CDR3aa: CASSRGTSGGTSTDTQYF
d_gene: .; j_gene: TRBJ2-7; v_gene: TRBV7-2; abundance: .; CDR3nt: TGTGCCAGCAGCTTACAGGGGTTGAAAGACGAGCAGTACTTC; CDR3aa: CASSLQGLKDEQYF
d_gene: .; j_gene: TRBJ1-2; v_gene: TRBV14; abundance: .; CDR3nt: TGTGCCAGCAGCCAAGCCAGGGCTGACGGCTACACCTTC; CDR3aa: CASSQARADGYTF
d_gene: .; j_gene: TRBJ2-5; v_gene: TRBV5-1; abundance: .; CDR3nt: TGCGCCAGCAGCTACTCTTGGCACAGGGCCTACCAAGAGACCCAGTACTTC; CDR3aa: CASSYSWHRAYQETQYF
d_gene: .; j_gene: TRBJ1-4; v_gene: TRBV11-2; abundance: .; CDR3nt: TGTGCCAGCAGCTTGTGGGGACTTAATGAAAAACTGTTTTTT; CDR3aa: CASSLWGLNEKLFF
d_gene: .; j_gene: TRBJ1-1; v_gene: TRBV25-1; abundance: once; CDR3nt: TGTGCCAGCAGTGAATTGTTTTATCCGGGGAACACTGAAGCTTTCTTT; CDR3aa: CASSELFYPGNTEAFF
d_gene: .; j_gene: TRBJ2-7; v_gene: TRBV20-1; abundance: .; CDR3nt: TGCAGTGCTCAACAGGGAGTAGAGCAGTACTTC; CDR3aa: CSAQQGVEQYF
d_gene: .; j_gene: TRBJ2-6; v_gene: TRBV4-3; abundance: once; CDR3nt: TGCGCCAGCAGCCTTCAACAGGGAACTGGGGCCAACGTCCTGACTTTC; CDR3aa: CASSLQQGTGANVLTF
d_gene: .; j_gene: TRBJ2-1; v_gene: TRBV15; abundance: few; CDR3nt: TGTGCCACCAGCAGACTTACGGGATCCTCGTGGGATGAGCAGTTCTTC; CDR3aa: CATSRLTGSSWDEQFF
d_gene: TRBD1; j_gene: TRBJ2-5; v_gene: TRBV6-2/TRBV6-3; abundance: .; CDR3nt: TGTGCCAGCAGTTACTCGGGACAGGGGAATCAAGAGACCCAGTACTTC; CDR3aa: CASSYSGQGNQETQYF
d_gene: TRBD2; j_gene: TRBJ2-1; v_gene: TRBV6-6; abundance: .; CDR3nt: TGTGCCAGCAGTTTGGGGGGGACGGGAAATGAGCAGTTCTTC; CDR3aa: CASSLGGTGNEQFF